Listed below are T cell receptor beta chains from one sample, sequenced in a study of radiotherapy plus CTLA-4 blockade in lung cancer. Using immunoSEQ multiplex PCR, the repertoire was profiled, and TCRdb retains in-frame clones only, with some absent. The sample yields around 26,000 clones, over 55% seen once. Source: peripheral blood, taken from a patient treated with radiotherapy plus ipilimumab. These TCRs come from a human donor with non-small cell lung cancer whose response to radiotherapy plus ipilimumab could not be evaluated. Both conserved end residues are part of each CDR3. A D gene is named only where the DNA matches it firmly. The size field is filled for only some rows; it gives once, few, many or a size class.

V	J	D	size	DNA	CDR3
TRBV28	TRBJ2-7	NA	NA	TGTGCCAGCAGTTCGACAAGGATCTACGAGCAGTACTTC	CASSSTRIYEQYF
TRBV5-1	TRBJ2-5	TRBD1	few	TGCGCCAGCAGCTTGGCGGGACAGGGGCAAGAGACCCAGTACTTC	CASSLAGQGQETQYF
TRBV5-1	TRBJ2-2	TRBD2	NA	TGCGCCAGCAGTCCAAACCTAGCGGGAGGTAACACCGGGGAGCTGTTTTTT	CASSPNLAGGNTGELFF
TRBV6-5	TRBJ2-7	NA	NA	TGTGCCAGCAGTTACGGCGGTAGAACCTCTGAGCAGTACTTC	CASSYGGRTSEQYF
TRBV20-1	TRBJ2-7	NA	NA	TGCAGTGCTAAACAGGCCTACGAGCAGTACTTC	CSAKQAYEQYF
TRBV11-2	TRBJ2-1	NA	NA	TGTGCCAGCAGCCAGAAGGGGGGGAGCTCCTACAATGAGCAGTTCTTC	CASSQKGGSSYNEQFF
TRBV2	TRBJ2-1	NA	NA	TGTGCCAGCAGTGAACAGAACCAGGGTAAGCAGTTCTTC	CASSEQNQGKQFF
TRBV7-9	TRBJ2-1	TRBD2	NA	TGTGCCAGCAGCTTAGCCCTAGCGGGAGTCTACAATGAGCAGTTCTTC	CASSLALAGVYNEQFF
TRBV9	TRBJ2-5	NA	NA	TGTGCCAGCAGCGTAGGGCAACCCCAAGAGACCCAGTACTTC	CASSVGQPQETQYF
TRBV19	TRBJ2-5	TRBD1	NA	TGTGCCAGTAGTGTCAGCTCCGGGACAGGGACATGGGAGACCCAGTACTTC	CASSVSSGTGTWETQYF
TRBV28	TRBJ1-1	NA	NA	TGTGCCAGCAGTTTATCGATGGGTGGGGCCACTGAAGCTTTCTTT	CASSLSMGGATEAFF
TRBV10-1	TRBJ1-2	TRBD1	few	TGCGCCAAGACGACAGGGGGGAACTATGGCTACACCTTC	CAKTTGGNYGYTF
TRBV19	TRBJ2-7	TRBD1	NA	TGTGCCAGTAGTGGGACAGGGGTCCCCTACGAGCAGTACTTC	CASSGTGVPYEQYF
TRBV9	TRBJ2-5	TRBD2	NA	TGTGCCAGCAGCCGGGGGACTAGCCGATACCAAGAGACCCAGTACTTC	CASSRGTSRYQETQYF
TRBV18	TRBJ2-5	TRBD1	NA	TGTGCCAGCTCACCCGGGACAGGGGAGAAGACCCAGTACTTC	CASSPGTGEKTQYF
TRBV6-1	TRBJ1-1	TRBD1	NA	TGTGCCAGCAGTAGTACAGGGGCCATGAACACTGAAGCTTTCTTT	CASSSTGAMNTEAFF
TRBV5-1	TRBJ1-2	TRBD1	once	TGCGCCAGCAGCTTCGGAGGGGGCTACTATGGCTACACCTTC	CASSFGGGYYGYTF
TRBV2	TRBJ2-7	TRBD2	NA	TGCGCCAGCAGCCAAGAGCTAGCGGATACGTACGAGCAGTACTTC	CASSQELADTYEQYF
TRBV6-1	TRBJ2-7	TRBD2	few	TGTGCCAGCACCGGACTAGCGGGAGCCTACGAGCAGTACTTC	CASTGLAGAYEQYF
TRBV5-8	TRBJ2-7	NA	once	TGTGCCAGCACCATGGACAGTTACGAGCAGTACTTC	CASTMDSYEQYF
TRBV18	TRBJ1-1	TRBD1	once	TGTGCCAGCTCACGGACAGGGGGTTTTTCTGGTACTGAAGCTTTCTTT	CASSRTGGFSGTEAFF
TRBV28	TRBJ1-5	NA	once	TGTGCCAGCAGTTTCGGCAGGGGAAAAGGTCGCAATCAGCCCCAGCATTTT	CASSFGRGKGRNQPQHF
TRBV29-1	TRBJ2-5	TRBD1	NA	TGCAGCGTTGAAGGGACAGGGGATGGAGAGACCCAGTACTTC	CSVEGTGDGETQYF
TRBV2	TRBJ2-1	TRBD2	NA	TGTGCCAGCAGTGAAGCGCTAGCGGGAGCTTACAATGAGCAGTTCTTC	CASSEALAGAYNEQFF
TRBV11-2	TRBJ1-1	NA	NA	TGTGCCAGCAGCTCCATTACAACAGGTGGGTCTGAAGCTTTCTTT	CASSSITTGGSEAFF
TRBV4-1	TRBJ2-7	NA	once	TGCGCCAGCAGCCGTTTGGATCCAGGGGAGCAGTACTTC	CASSRLDPGEQYF
TRBV18	TRBJ1-2	TRBD1	NA	TGTGCCAGCTCACCCACAGGGGCCGACTATGGCTACACCTTC	CASSPTGADYGYTF
TRBV27	TRBJ1-1	TRBD1	NA	TGTGCCAGCAGCGGACAGGGCATTAACACTGAAGCTTTCTTT	CASSGQGINTEAFF
TRBV11-2	TRBJ1-1	NA	NA	TGTGCCAGCAGCTTCAACAGCTTGAACACTGAAGCTTTCTTT	CASSFNSLNTEAFF
TRBV18	TRBJ1-1	TRBD1	NA	TGTGCCAGCTCACCGAGAGGGACAGCCAAGAACACTGAAGCTTTCTTT	CASSPRGTAKNTEAFF
TRBV2	TRBJ2-3	TRBD2	once	TGTGCCAGCAGTGAGGGACTAGCGGGAGCAGATACGCAGTATTTT	CASSEGLAGADTQYF
TRBV27	TRBJ2-4	TRBD2	NA	TGTGCCAGCAGTTCCATGACTAGCGGGCGGCTAGCCAAAAACATTCAGTACTTC	CASSSMTSGRLAKNIQYF
TRBV5-4	TRBJ2-4	NA	NA	TGTGCCAGCAGCCAGGACAGTCGAGGAGACATTCAGTACTTC	CASSQDSRGDIQYF
TRBV7-9	TRBJ2-7	TRBD1	NA	TGTGCCAGCAGCCCCGGACAGGCGGAATCGCGGCAGTACTTC	CASSPGQAESRQYF
TRBV27	TRBJ1-5	NA	NA	TGTGCCAGCAGCCTCACAGTCGACCAGCCCCAGCATTTT	CASSLTVDQPQHF
TRBV11-3	TRBJ2-1	TRBD2	once	TGTGCCAGCAGTCCCGGGACTAGCGCCTACAATGAGCAGTTCTTC	CASSPGTSAYNEQFF
TRBV27	TRBJ2-1	TRBD2	NA	TGTGCCAGCAGTTTGGCCGGAAGCGGGAGGCCGTTCAATGAGCAGTTCTTC	CASSLAGSGRPFNEQFF
TRBV5-5	TRBJ2-7	TRBD1	NA	TGTGCCAGCAGCTACTGGGACAGGGTCTACGAGCAGTACTTC	CASSYWDRVYEQYF
TRBV11-2	TRBJ2-1	NA	NA	TGTGCCAGCAGCCTTTCTAGCGTTTACAATGAGCAGTTCTTC	CASSLSSVYNEQFF
TRBV28	TRBJ2-2	NA	NA	TGTGCCAGCAGTCGGAGGGAGGTCACCGGGGAGCTGTTTTTT	CASSRREVTGELFF
TRBV28	TRBJ1-3	TRBD1	NA	TGTGCCAGCAGAAAGACGGGACAGAGCTCTGGAAACACCATATATTTT	CASRKTGQSSGNTIYF
TRBV5-4	TRBJ2-1	TRBD1	NA	TGTGCCAGCAGCTTGGGGGGCGGACAGGGGCACGGAGCTGAGCAGTTCTTC	CASSLGGGQGHGAEQFF
TRBV5-1	TRBJ2-7	TRBD2	NA	TGCGCCAGCAGGTTATCACCCCGGGGGGTCGAGCAGTACTTC	CASRLSPRGVEQYF
TRBV10-3	TRBJ1-1	TRBD1	NA	TGTGCCATCAGTGAGTCCGGGACAGGGATGAACACTGAAGCTTTCTTT	CAISESGTGMNTEAFF
TRBV20-1	TRBJ1-1	NA	NA	TGCAGTGCGAATAGGGGGGGCGAAGCTTTCTTT	CSANRGGEAFF
TRBV28	TRBJ2-2	NA	NA	TGTGCCAGCAGTTTAGCGGGTACGAACACCGGGGAGCTGTTTTTT	CASSLAGTNTGELFF
TRBV6-6	TRBJ2-7	TRBD2	few	TGTGCCAGCAGTAGCGGGGGCGGGAGGGCCTACGAGCAGTACTTC	CASSSGGGRAYEQYF
TRBV10-3	TRBJ1-1	NA	NA	TGTGCCATCAGTGAGTCATCAGGGGTTCGGACTGAAGCTTTCTTT	CAISESSGVRTEAFF
TRBV19	TRBJ2-3	NA	NA	TGTGCCAGTAAGAGCACAGGCACAGATACGCAGTATTTT	CASKSTGTDTQYF